These T cell receptor beta chains were read from a single sample in a study of blood T cell repertoires in COVID-19. Measured with immunoSEQ multiplex PCR; TCRdb has only the in-frame clones, and not every one. The sample carries over 45,000 clones, approximately 83% recorded once. The material sequenced was peripheral blood. The receptors were gathered from a man between 65 and 85 years old with acute or convalescent COVID-19. CDR3s include the opening cysteine and the closing phenylalanine or tryptophan. D genes are given only for firm matches. Part of the rows lack a size; the others show once, few, many or a class for expanded clones.

D gene | clone size | CDR3 length | J gene | V gene | CDR3 protein | CDR3 DNA
. | . | 15 | TRBJ2-7 | TRBV6-5 | CASSHPPGGPPEQYF | TGTGCCAGCAGCCACCCCCCAGGCGGGCCCCCCGAGCAGTACTTC
TRBD1 | . | 17 | TRBJ1-5 | TRBV27 | CASSLSRGTANYQPQHF | TGTGCCAGCAGTTTATCCCGTGGGACAGCTAATTATCAGCCCCAGCATTTT
. | . | 15 | TRBJ2-1 | TRBV5-1 | CASSLGAGSYNEQFF | TGCGCCAGCAGCTTGGGTGCGGGATCCTACAATGAGCAGTTCTTC
TRBD1 | . | 13 | TRBJ1-2 | TRBV30 | CASQGEQGKGYTF | TGTGCCTCGCAGGGGGAGCAAGGGAAGGGCTACACCTTC
TRBD1 | . | 17 | TRBJ1-4 | TRBV5-1 | CASSTQGLPLLGEKLFF | TGCGCCAGCAGCACACAGGGGCTTCCCCTCCTTGGTGAAAAACTGTTTTTT
. | . | 13 | TRBJ1-5 | TRBV30 | CAWSVQTNQPQHF | TGTGCCTGGAGTGTACAGACCAATCAGCCCCAGCATTTT
TRBD1 | . | 15 | TRBJ1-5 | TRBV18 | CASSGGTGNSQPQHF | TGTGCCAGCTCGGGAGGGACAGGGAATAGCCAGCCCCAGCATTTT
TRBD1 | . | 14 | TRBJ1-2 | TRBV5-1 | CASTPGQGPSGYTF | TGCGCCAGCACGCCGGGACAGGGGCCTAGTGGCTACACCTTC
. | . | 15 | TRBJ2-2 | TRBV4-2 | CASSQTIRGTGELFF | TGTGCCAGCAGCCAGACGATACGGGGGACCGGGGAGCTGTTTTTT
TRBD1 | . | 15 | TRBJ1-1 | TRBV5-1 | CASSLLGTGGSEAFF | TGCGCCAGCAGCTTACTCGGGACAGGGGGCTCTGAAGCTTTCTTT
TRBD1 | . | 17 | TRBJ1-2 | TRBV7-8 | CASSESRIRTGNYGYTF | TGTGCCAGCAGCGAGAGTCGAATAAGGACAGGAAACTATGGCTACACCTTC
. | few | 16 | TRBJ2-7 | TRBV11-3 | CASSLDTGSSTYEQYF | TGTGCCAGCAGCTTAGATACCGGGTCCTCGACCTACGAGCAGTACTTC
. | . | 14 | TRBJ2-1 | TRBV18 | CASSPTGLRNEQFF | TGTGCCAGCTCACCCACGGGACTCCGCAATGAGCAGTTCTTC
. | . | 15 | TRBJ2-2 | TRBV27 | CASNLSRPDTGELFF | TGTGCCAGCAATTTATCGCGGCCAGATACCGGGGAGCTGTTTTTT
TRBD1 | . | 16 | TRBJ2-1 | TRBV9 | CASSPRTGRSYNEQFF | TGTGCCAGCAGCCCCCGGACAGGTCGTTCCTACAATGAGCAGTTCTTC
TRBD2 | . | 15 | TRBJ2-1 | TRBV2 | CASSGSGGALNEQFF | TGTGCCAGCAGTGGTAGCGGGGGAGCCCTCAATGAGCAGTTCTTC
TRBD2 | . | 18 | TRBJ2-2 | TRBV4-1 | CASSQDLDSAGETGELFF | TGCGCCAGCAGCCAAGATCTTGATTCGGCGGGGGAAACCGGGGAGCTGTTTTTT
. | . | 14 | TRBJ2-3 | TRBV19 | CASNRGEGRDTQYF | TGTGCCAGTAATAGGGGGGAGGGCCGAGATACGCAGTATTTT
TRBD2 | once | 16 | TRBJ2-1 | TRBV30 | CAWSVPVVAGINEQFF | TGTGCCTGGAGTGTTCCGGTGGTAGCGGGGATCAATGAGCAGTTCTTC
TRBD1 | . | 13 | TRBJ1-2 | TRBV5-4 | CASSLRQGNGYTF | TGTGCCAGCAGCCTAAGACAGGGAAATGGCTACACCTTC
TRBD2 | . | 13 | TRBJ2-5 | TRBV12-3/TRBV12-4 | CASSLNGGETQYF | TGTGCCAGCAGTTTAAACGGGGGGGAGACCCAGTACTTC
. | . | 12 | TRBJ1-4 | TRBV11-2 | CASSLDGGKLFF | TGTGCCAGCAGCTTAGATGGCGGAAAACTGTTTTTT
. | . | 17 | TRBJ2-1 | TRBV7-6 | CASSLRVGGAPPNEQFF | TGTGCCAGCAGCTTAAGGGTGGGCGGGGCCCCTCCCAATGAGCAGTTCTTC
TRBD1 | . | 19 | TRBJ1-3 | TRBV5-4 | CASSMDRGLVGSSGNTIYF | TGTGCCAGCAGCATGGACAGGGGGCTGGTAGGTTCATCTGGAAACACCATATATTTT
. | once | 13 | TRBJ2-3 | TRBV11-2 | CASSLRLADTQYF | TGTGCCAGCAGTCTGAGATTGGCAGATACGCAGTATTTT